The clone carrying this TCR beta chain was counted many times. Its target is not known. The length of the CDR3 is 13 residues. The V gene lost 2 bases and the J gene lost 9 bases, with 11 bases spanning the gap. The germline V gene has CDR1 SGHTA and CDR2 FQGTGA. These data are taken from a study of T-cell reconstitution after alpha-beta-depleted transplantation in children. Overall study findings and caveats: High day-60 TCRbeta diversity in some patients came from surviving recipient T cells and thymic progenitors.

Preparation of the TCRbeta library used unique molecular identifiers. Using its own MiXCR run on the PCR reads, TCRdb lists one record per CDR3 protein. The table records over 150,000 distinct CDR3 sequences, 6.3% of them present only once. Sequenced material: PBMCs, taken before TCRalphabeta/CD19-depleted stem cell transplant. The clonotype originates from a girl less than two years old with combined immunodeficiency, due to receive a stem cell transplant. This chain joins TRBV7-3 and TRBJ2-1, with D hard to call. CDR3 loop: CASSLPGRSEQFF. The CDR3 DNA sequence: TGTGCCAGCAGCTTACCCGGACGGTCTGAGCAGTTCTTC.